This T cell receptor beta chain was sequenced in a study of CD8 T cells in Susac syndrome. Study observations and caveats: The study admitted that it had a relatively small number of individuals in its TCR sequencing and HLA analysis.

An input of roughly 0.5 to 1 ug of RNA was subjected to reverse transcription using random hexamers. The authors amplified TCR beta CDR3 across 54 Vbeta and 13 Jbeta using immunoSEQ multiplex PCR. TCRdb independently ran MiXCR on the immunoSEQ multiplex PCR reads; one entry per CDR3 protein. The sample has 90,000 to 150,000 distinct CDR3 sequences; 85% to 95% are singletons. Notes on this clonotype: Its antigen remains unidentified.

The V segment lost 5 bases and the J segment 4 bases; nucleotides outside the gene matches: 8. The CDR3 has 15 residues. The germline V gene encodes CDR1 SGHAT and CDR2 FQNNGV. The TCR was taken from a human donor with multiple sclerosis. The specimen was CD4+ T cells from PBMCs. J is TRBJ2-1 and V is TRBV11-2; 7 nucleotides agree with TRBD1. The CDR3 DNA is TGTGCCAGCAGCCCCCTCAGGGGGTCTTACAATGAGCAGTTCTTC. This gives the protein CASSPLRGSYNEQFF.